Shown below are 27 T cell receptor beta chains from a single sample sequenced in a study of T cell responses to AZD1222 COVID-19 vaccine. Sequencing used immunoSEQ multiplex PCR; TCRdb keeps in-frame clones, though not all of them. Among over 110,000 clones, roughly nine tenths were seen once, and the ten largest hold 9.3%. Specimen: peripheral blood, collected 28 days after the second AZD1222 dose. The receptors shown here come from an adult who received the AZD1222 COVID-19 vaccine.

This chain joins TRBV6-2 or TRBV6-3 and TRBJ2-3; D remains ambiguous. V dropped 5 bases and J dropped 7 bases, with 10 bases sitting between them. CDR3 length: 12 residues. Germline lookup yields CDR1 MNHEY and CDR2 SVGEGT. The CDR3 nucleotides read TGTGCCAGCAGTCAGATCATCCATACGCAGTATTTT. Residues: CASSQIIHTQYF.

The chain couples TRBV28 to TRBJ1-2, with 7 bases that match TRBD1. CDR3 size: 14 residues. Trimming at V came to 6 bases and at J to 5 bases, leaving 9 bases not matched to a gene. The germline gives CDR1 MDHEN, CDR2 SYDVKM. The CDR3: CASSDRALKYGYTF. CDR3 bases: TGTGCCAGCAGCGACAGGGCGCTTAAGTATGGCTACACCTTC.

The J gene is TRBJ2-6, the V gene TRBV19, with 8 bases that match TRBD1. Germline CDR1 reads LNHDA; CDR2 reads SQIVND (reference sequence). The CDR3 is made up of 17 amino acids. The V and J ends lost 5 bases and 1 base, in that order; junction bases with no gene match: 7. In DNA form, the CDR3 reads TGTGCCAGTAGTTATGGGACAGGCTCTTCTGGGGCCAACGTCCTGACTTTC. Translation: CASSYGTGSSGANVLTF.

V gene TRBV12-3 or TRBV12-4 combines with J gene TRBJ1-2, with unresolved D. This CDR3 comprises 13 residues. Trimming removed 2 bases from V and 4 bases from J, with 8 bases in between. CDR3 nucleotides: TGTGCCAGCAGTTTATCCCGGAGCTATGGCTACACCTTC. Translation: CASSLSRSYGYTF.

The genes are TRBV7-2 and TRBJ2-2; tentative D call: TRBD2 (6 bases). Germline CDR1 reads SGHTA; CDR2 reads FQGNSA. Trimming took 5 bases from V and 2 from J, leaving 12 bases between them. The CDR3 has 15 residues. The CDR3 DNA sequence: TGTGCCAGCAGCCAAGGGACTGTAAACACCGGGGAGCTGTTTTTT. It yields the protein CASSQGTVNTGELFF.

The rearrangement links TRBV6-5 to TRBJ1-6, with D possibly TRBD1 on 6 matching bases. The CDR3 consists of 16 residues. Between the trimmed V and J ends, which lost 4 bases and 10 bases, there was a span of 20 bases. Germline CDR1 MNHEY, CDR2 SVGAGI. The CDR3 here is CASSWTLQGRGSPLHF. CDR3 coding DNA: TGTGCCAGCAGTTGGACCCTACAGGGAAGGGGCTCACCCCTCCACTTT.

The CDR3 spells CASSHPATRGGYTF. DNA of the CDR3: TGCGCCAGCAGCCACCCTGCTACGAGGGGCGGCTACACCTTC. The genes are TRBV4-1 and TRBJ1-2; perhaps TRBD1 as D (5 bases). From germline, CDR1 is MGHRA and CDR2 YSYEKL. V gave up 3 bases and J gave up 8 bases, with 16 bases separating them. This CDR3 has 14 amino acids.

The rearrangement links TRBV6-5 to TRBJ1-3; no definite D call. The V gene lost 0 bases and the J gene lost 0 bases, with 9 bases spanning the gap. Germline V gives CDR1 MNHEY, CDR2 SVGAGI. The CDR3 has 16 residues. CDR3 sequence reads: CASSYSAYHSGNTIYF. In DNA, the CDR3 is TGTGCCAGCAGTTACTCCGCCTACCACTCTGGAAACACCATATATTTT.

This clone has a single count. The chain combines TRBV30 with TRBJ2-1; 12 bases align to TRBD2. The CDR3 sequence is 14 residues long. Germline V gene data show CDR1 as GTSNPN and CDR2 as SVGIG (reference sequence). Trimming cost V 0 bases and J 7 bases; bases outside gene matches: 1. CDR3 protein: CAWSVGLAGNEQFF. The CDR3 DNA sequence: TGTGCCTGGAGTGTAGGACTAGCGGGAAATGAGCAGTTCTTC.

The J gene is TRBJ1-2, the V gene TRBV20-1; D might be TRBD1 (5 bases). V was clipped by 5 bases and J by 7 bases, with 11 bases between them. CDR3 length: 11 residues. In germline, CDR1 is DFQATT, CDR2 SNEGSKA (reference sequence). The CDR3 is CSAQGRGGYTF. The DNA of the CDR3 is TGCAGTGCTCAGGGTAGAGGTGGCTACACCTTC.

The rearrangement joins TRBV30 to TRBJ1-3; a weak D match, TRBD1 (5 bases). The germline gives CDR1 GTSNPN, CDR2 SVGIG (reference sequence). This CDR3 is built from 14 residues. V was cut by 4 bases and J by 2 bases, with 12 bases left in between. CDR3 nucleotides: TGTGCCTGGAAGCGGGGGTACACTGGAAACACCATATATTTT. It translates to CAWKRGYTGNTIYF.

V and J are TRBV6-5 and TRBJ2-7; 9 nucleotides match TRBD1. CDR3 length: 15 residues. V lost 6 bases and J lost 3; bases outside the gene matches: 9. Germline V gene sequence: CDR1 MNHEY, CDR2 SVGAGI. The CDR3 is CASSPAAGQGYEQYF. CDR3 DNA: TGTGCCAGCAGCCCCGCGGCGGGACAGGGCTACGAGCAGTACTTC.

DNA of the CDR3: TGCAGCGTTCCGACAGGGGGCCCCTACAATGAGCAGTTCTTC. Translation: CSVPTGGPYNEQFF. The chain employs TRBV29-1 and TRBJ2-1; 10 nucleotides align to TRBD1. With 5 bases clipped from V and 2 bases from J, the junction kept 3 bases outside the gene matches. The CDR3 length is 14 residues. Germline lookup yields CDR1 SQVTM and CDR2 ANQGSEA.

V and J are TRBV24-1 and TRBJ1-3; D is undetermined. The V and J ends lost 0 bases and 0 bases respectively, with 11 bases between them. This CDR3 region has 17 residues. Germline CDR1 reads KGHDR; CDR2 reads SFDVKD. CDR3 DNA: TGTGCCACCAGTGATTTGCAAAGGGCCAACTCTGGAAACACCATATATTTT. This translates into CATSDLQRANSGNTIYF.

The chain joins TRBV3-1 (or the pseudogene TRBV3-2) to TRBJ2-7; 8 bases fit TRBD2. Germline values: CDR1 LGHDT, CDR2 YNNKEL (reference sequence). This CDR3 has 14 residues. Trimming cost V 4 bases and J 6 bases; bases outside gene matches: 8. The CDR3: CASSPSGSRPEQYF. The CDR3 DNA sequence: TGTGCCAGCAGCCCGAGCGGGAGTCGACCCGAGCAGTACTTC.

This sequence joins TRBV18 and TRBJ1-5, with 7 nucleotides matching TRBD1. V was pared by 6 bases and J by 5 bases, with 4 bases of the junction left unmatched. Germline V gene sequence: CDR1 KGHSH, CDR2 LQKENI. CDR3 size: 13 residues. As DNA, the CDR3 is TGTGCCAGCTCCCGGGACAGAGATCAGCCCCAGCATTTT. Its translation is CASSRDRDQPQHF.

The rearrangement links TRBV2 to TRBJ1-2, with a tentative D call TRBD1 (6 bases). Germline V gene data show CDR1 as SNHLY and CDR2 as FYNNEI. This CDR3 is built from 15 residues. V was pared by 6 bases and J by 0 bases, with 14 bases between. The CDR3 nucleotides read TGTGCCAGCAGGTTTGACAGGAGAGCTAACTATGGCTACACCTTC. It yields the protein CASRFDRRANYGYTF.

This chain links TRBV4-1 with TRBJ1-2; 9 nucleotides agree with TRBD1. In germline, CDR1 is MGHRA, CDR2 YSYEKL. Trimming took 4 bases from V and 4 from J; bases not matched to a gene: 7. The CDR3 spans 15 residues. In DNA form, the CDR3 reads TGCGCCAGCAGCCTCGGACAGGGGAATTTCTATGGCTACACCTTC. Translated: CASSLGQGNFYGYTF.

DNA for the CDR3: TGTGCCAGCGGGACAGATTACGAGCAGTACTTC. Protein sequence: CASGTDYEQYF. This rearrangement joins TRBV27 to TRBJ2-7, with TRBD1 matching 7 bases. Germline V lookup: CDR1 MNHEY, CDR2 SMNVEV (reference sequence). V lost 8 bases to trimming and J lost 4 bases; unmatched junction nucleotides: 2. This CDR3 spans 11 amino acids.

This clone was detected only once. The gene calls are TRBV19 and TRBJ2-6; D perhaps matches TRBD2 (6 bases). The CDR3 totals 17 residues. Trimming cost V 6 bases and J 0 bases, with 15 bases left between them. Germline V gene lookup returns CDR1 LNHDA and CDR2 SQIVND (reference sequence). CDR3 region: CASSPTDGSSGANVLTF. CDR3 DNA sequence: TGTGCCAGTAGCCCCACCGACGGGAGCTCTGGGGCCAACGTCCTGACTTTC.

The chain has TRBV5-1 and TRBJ2-1, with 11 bases fitting TRBD1. V lost 5 bases to trimming and J lost 7 bases; unmatched junction nucleotides: 8. The CDR3 has 15 residues. Per the germline V gene, CDR1 is SGHRS and CDR2 is YFSETQ. The CDR3 reads CASREGTGGRNEQFF. The CDR3 DNA is TGCGCCAGCAGAGAAGGGACAGGGGGGAGGAATGAGCAGTTCTTC.

The chain couples TRBV3-1 (or the pseudogene TRBV3-2) to TRBJ1-1, with D perhaps TRBD1 (5 bases). Looked up from germline, CDR1 is LGHDT and CDR2 is YNNKEL (reference sequence). The germline V and J ends were trimmed by 0 bases and 4 bases, with 15 bases remaining between them. The CDR3 loop spans 16 amino acids. CDR3 coding DNA: TGTGCCAGCAGCCAAGATCGAGGGGCTAAGGCCACTGAAGCTTTCTTT. It codes for CASSQDRGAKATEAFF.

This rearrangement joins TRBV7-9 to TRBJ2-2, with D perhaps TRBD2 (6 bases). Trimming took off 2 bases at V and 6 bases at J, with 10 bases between the two ends. The CDR3 has 14 residues. Germline V CDR1 and CDR2: SEHNR, FQNEAQ (reference sequence). In DNA, the CDR3 is TGTGCCAGCAGCTTAAGTGCGGGGCCCGGGGAGCTGTTTTTT. This gives the protein CASSLSAGPGELFF.

This rearrangement joins TRBV4-1 to TRBJ1-1, with no clear D. With 2 bases removed from V and 1 base from J, the gap between germline ends came to 8 bases. This CDR3 is 14 amino acids long. CDR1 MGHRA and CDR2 YSYEKL come from the germline V gene. The CDR3 is CASSQILWNTEAFF. The CDR3 DNA reads as TGCGCCAGCAGCCAAATTTTATGGAACACTGAAGCTTTCTTT.

The chain couples TRBV19 to TRBJ2-1; D is undetermined. Germline V CDR1 and CDR2: LNHDA, SQIVND (reference sequence). CDR3 size: 15 residues. Trimming took 3 bases from V and 0 from J, leaving 9 bases between them. The CDR3 loop is CASSIALSSYNEQFF. CDR3 DNA sequence: TGTGCCAGTAGTATCGCGCTAAGCTCCTACAATGAGCAGTTCTTC.

This rearrangement joins TRBV2 to TRBJ2-3; 7 bases are shared with TRBD1. Germline loops: CDR1 SNHLY, CDR2 FYNNEI. Trimming at V came to 7 bases and at J to 2 bases, leaving 3 bases not matched to a gene. The length of the CDR3 is 13 residues. The CDR3 DNA reads as TGTGCCAGCAAGGGGGCCCCCACAGATACGCAGTATTTT. Protein sequence: CASKGAPTDTQYF.

This chain joins TRBV7-2 and TRBJ1-5; D perhaps matches TRBD1 (6 bases). The germline gives CDR1 SGHTA, CDR2 FQGNSA. CDR3 length: 16 residues. Trimming removed 6 bases at V and 0 bases at J, with 15 bases between. CDR3 sequence: CASSWGAGDSNQPQHF. In DNA form, the CDR3 reads TGTGCCAGCAGTTGGGGGGCGGGAGATAGCAATCAGCCCCAGCATTTT.